The T cell receptor (beta chain) described here comes from a study of molecular identifiers for immune sequencing clone quantification. The study's findings and limits: Sharing of a barcode by identical TCR molecules could cause highly expanded clone sizes to be underestimated.

Remarks on this clonotype: Its specificity is not known.

Naive CD8 libraries were made from about 20,000 to 1,000,000 sorted cells, and they used 10%, 30% or 50% RNA. The bulk TCR libraries were made with methods described before and with listed TCR primers. TCRdb recomputed calls from the PCR reads with MiXCR, one row per CDR3 protein. The sample shows approximately 670,000 distinct CDR3 sequences, 20% of them seen only once. V lost 6 bases, J lost 4 bases, and 13 bases stayed unmatched. The CDR3 loop spans 16 amino acids. Germline-derived CDR1 and CDR2 are LNHDA and SQIVND (reference sequence). The origin of this receptor is a human donor in good health. Some libraries in this study had Jurkat cell RNA spiked in. Sequencing was carried out using naive CD8+ T cells from blood, with Jurkat cell RNA spiked in. Subset specified: FACS-sorted CD8+CD4-CCR7+CD45RA+ naive T cells. V is TRBV19 and J is TRBJ1-1; 8 bases agree with TRBD1. The CDR3, as DNA: TGTGCCAGTAGCTTCGGACAGGGTATTAGGGTCACTGAAGCTTTCTTT. Translation gives CASSFGQGIRVTEAFF.